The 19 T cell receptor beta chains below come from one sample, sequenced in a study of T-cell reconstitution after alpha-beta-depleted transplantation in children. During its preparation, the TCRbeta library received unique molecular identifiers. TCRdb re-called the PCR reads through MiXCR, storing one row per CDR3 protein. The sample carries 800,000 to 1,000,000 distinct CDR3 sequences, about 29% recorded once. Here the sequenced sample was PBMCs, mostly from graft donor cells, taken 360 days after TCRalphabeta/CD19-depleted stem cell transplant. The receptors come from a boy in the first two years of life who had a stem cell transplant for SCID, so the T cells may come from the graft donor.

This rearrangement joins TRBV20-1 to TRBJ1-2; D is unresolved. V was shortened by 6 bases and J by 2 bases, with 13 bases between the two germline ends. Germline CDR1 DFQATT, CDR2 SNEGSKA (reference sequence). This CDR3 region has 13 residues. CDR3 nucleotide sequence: TGCAGTGCCCCTGCCCTGGGGAACTATGGCTACACCTTC. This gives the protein CSAPALGNYGYTF.

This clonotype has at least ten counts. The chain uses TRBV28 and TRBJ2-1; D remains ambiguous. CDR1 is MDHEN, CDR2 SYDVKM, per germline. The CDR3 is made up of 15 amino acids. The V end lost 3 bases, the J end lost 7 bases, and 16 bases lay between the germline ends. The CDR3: CASSFMRTFGNEQFF. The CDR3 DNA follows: TGTGCCAGCAGTTTCATGAGGACGTTCGGGAATGAGCAGTTCTTC.

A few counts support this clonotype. CDR3 DNA: TGTGCCAGCTCCCGATCGGACAGGGGGCAGCCGAATTCACCCCTCCACTTT. This sequence encodes CASSRSDRGQPNSPLHF. V and J are TRBV18 and TRBJ1-6, with 11 bases identical to TRBD1. This CDR3 comprises 17 residues. CDR1 and CDR2 (germline): KGHSH, LQKENI. V trimming: 6 bases; J trimming: 7 bases; junction bases outside the gene matches: 11.

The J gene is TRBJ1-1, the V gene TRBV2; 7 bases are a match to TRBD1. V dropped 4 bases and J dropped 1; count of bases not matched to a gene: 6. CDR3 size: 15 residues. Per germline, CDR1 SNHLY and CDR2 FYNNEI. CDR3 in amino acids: CASSGRDSSNTEAFF. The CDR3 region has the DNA TGTGCCAGCAGTGGGAGGGACAGCTCGAACACTGAAGCTTTCTTT.

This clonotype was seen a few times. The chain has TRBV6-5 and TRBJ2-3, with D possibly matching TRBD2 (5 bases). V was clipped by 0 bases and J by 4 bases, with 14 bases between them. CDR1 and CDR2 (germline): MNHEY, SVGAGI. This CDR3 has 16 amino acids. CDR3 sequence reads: CASSYSSGFQSDTQYF. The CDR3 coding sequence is TGTGCCAGCAGTTACTCGAGCGGATTTCAATCAGATACGCAGTATTTT.

CDR3 sequence (DNA): TGTGCCAGCAGTTTCGCGGGGAATAAAAACATTCAGTACTTC. This encodes CASSFAGNKNIQYF. The rearrangement joins TRBV2 to TRBJ2-4; a weak D match, TRBD2 (6 bases). CDR3 length: 14 amino acids. Germline CDR1 is SNHLY and CDR2 is FYNNEI. V lost 5 bases and J 4 bases, leaving 12 bases between the germline ends.

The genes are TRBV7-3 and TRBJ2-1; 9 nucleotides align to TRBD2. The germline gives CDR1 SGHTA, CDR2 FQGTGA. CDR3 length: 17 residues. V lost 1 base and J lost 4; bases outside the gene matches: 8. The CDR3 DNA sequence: TGTGCCAGCAGCTTAATGAACCCTAGCGGGGCGTACAATGAGCAGTTCTTC. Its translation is CASSLMNPSGAYNEQFF.

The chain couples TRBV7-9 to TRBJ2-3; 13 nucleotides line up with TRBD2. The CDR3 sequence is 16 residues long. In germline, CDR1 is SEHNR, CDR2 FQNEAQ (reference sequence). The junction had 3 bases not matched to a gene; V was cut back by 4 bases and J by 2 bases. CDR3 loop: CASSSGLAGTTDTQYF. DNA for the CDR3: TGTGCCAGCAGCTCGGGACTAGCGGGGACCACAGATACGCAGTATTTT. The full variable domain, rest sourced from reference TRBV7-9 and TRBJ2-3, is DTGVSQNPRHKITKRGQNVTFRCDPISEHNRLYWYRQTLGQGPEFLTYFQNEAQLEKSRLLSDRFSAERPKGSFSTLEIQRTEQGDSAMYLCASSSGLAGTTDTQYFGPGTRLTVL.

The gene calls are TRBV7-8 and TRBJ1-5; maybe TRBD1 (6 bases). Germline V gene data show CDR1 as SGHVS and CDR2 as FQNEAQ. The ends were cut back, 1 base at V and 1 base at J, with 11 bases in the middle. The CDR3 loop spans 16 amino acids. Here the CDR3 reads CASSLVAGESNQPQHF. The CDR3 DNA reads TGTGCCAGCAGCTTAGTTGCAGGGGAAAGCAATCAGCCCCAGCATTTT.

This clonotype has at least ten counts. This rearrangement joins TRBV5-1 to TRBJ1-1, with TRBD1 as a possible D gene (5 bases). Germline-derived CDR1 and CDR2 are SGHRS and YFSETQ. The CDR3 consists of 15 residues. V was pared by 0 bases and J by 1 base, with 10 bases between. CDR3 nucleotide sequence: TGCGCCAGCAGCTTGGCCGGGGCACCGAACACTGAAGCTTTCTTT. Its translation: CASSLAGAPNTEAFF.

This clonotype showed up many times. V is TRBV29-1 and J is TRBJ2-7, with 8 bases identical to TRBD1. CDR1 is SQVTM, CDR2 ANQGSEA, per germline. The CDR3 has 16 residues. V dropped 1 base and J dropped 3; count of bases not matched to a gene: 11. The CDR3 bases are TGCAGCGTTGAAGTCAGGAGCAGGGGGCTAAGCTACGAGCAGTACTTC. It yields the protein CSVEVRSRGLSYEQYF.

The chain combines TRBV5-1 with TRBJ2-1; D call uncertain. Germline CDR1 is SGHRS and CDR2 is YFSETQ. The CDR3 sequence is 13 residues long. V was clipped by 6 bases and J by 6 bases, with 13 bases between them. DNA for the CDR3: TGCGCCAGCACCCGACAAGTGTCCAATGAGCAGTTCTTC. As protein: CASTRQVSNEQFF.

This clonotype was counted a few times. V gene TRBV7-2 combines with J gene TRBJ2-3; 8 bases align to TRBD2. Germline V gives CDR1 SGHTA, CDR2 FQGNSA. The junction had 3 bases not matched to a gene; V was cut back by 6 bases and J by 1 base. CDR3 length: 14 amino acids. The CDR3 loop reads CASRTGGGTDTQYF. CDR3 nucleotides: TGTGCCAGCAGGACCGGGGGGGGCACAGATACGCAGTATTTT. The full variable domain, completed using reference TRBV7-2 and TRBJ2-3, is GAGVSQSPSNKVTEKGKDVELRCDPISGHTALYWYRQSLGQGLEFLIYFQGNSAPDKSGLPSDRFSAERTGGSVSTLTIQRTQQEDSAVYLCASRTGGGTDTQYFGPGTRLTVL.

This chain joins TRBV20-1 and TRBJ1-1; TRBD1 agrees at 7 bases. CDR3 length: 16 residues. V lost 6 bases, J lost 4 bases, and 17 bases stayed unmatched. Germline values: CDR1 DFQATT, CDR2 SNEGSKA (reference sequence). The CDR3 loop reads CSAPELGRGLSTEAFF. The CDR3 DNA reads TGCAGTGCCCCTGAGTTGGGTAGGGGGCTTTCCACTGAAGCTTTCTTT.

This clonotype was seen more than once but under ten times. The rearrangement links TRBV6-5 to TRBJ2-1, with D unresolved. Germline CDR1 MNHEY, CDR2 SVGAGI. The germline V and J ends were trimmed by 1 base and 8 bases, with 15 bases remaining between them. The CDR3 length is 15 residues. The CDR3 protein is CASSYYPAEFDEQFF. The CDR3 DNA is TGTGCCAGCAGTTACTATCCGGCCGAGTTCGATGAGCAGTTCTTC.

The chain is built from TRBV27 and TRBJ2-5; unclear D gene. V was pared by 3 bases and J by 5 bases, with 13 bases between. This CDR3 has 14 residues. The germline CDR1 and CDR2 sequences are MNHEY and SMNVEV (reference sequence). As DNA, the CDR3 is TGTGCCAGCAGTTTTTCTTGGGGTCTGGAGACCCAGTACTTC. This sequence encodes CASSFSWGLETQYF.

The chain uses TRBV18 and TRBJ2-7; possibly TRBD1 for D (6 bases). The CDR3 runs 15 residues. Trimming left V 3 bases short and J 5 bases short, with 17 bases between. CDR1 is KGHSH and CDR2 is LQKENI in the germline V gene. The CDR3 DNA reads TGTGCCAGCTCACCGACCCAGGGGAAAAGCCACGAGCAGTACTTC. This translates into CASSPTQGKSHEQYF.

In nucleotides, the CDR3 is TGTGCCAGCAGCTTCCGAGGGGTGCAGTACTTC. Protein sequence: CASSFRGVQYF. This rearrangement joins TRBV5-6 to TRBJ2-7; D might be TRBD1 or TRBD2, each matching 5 bases. The CDR3 spans 11 residues. V dropped 2 bases and J dropped 9 bases, with 9 bases sitting between them. Germline CDR1 and CDR2: SGHDT and YYEEEE.

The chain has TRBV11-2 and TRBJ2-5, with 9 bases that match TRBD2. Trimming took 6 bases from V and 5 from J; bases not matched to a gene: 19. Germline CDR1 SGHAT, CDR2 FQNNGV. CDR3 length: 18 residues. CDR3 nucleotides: TGTGCCAGCAGATCAGATCTGCGTCTAGCGGGGAGGAGGGAGACCCAGTACTTC. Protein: CASRSDLRLAGRRETQYF.